This T cell receptor beta chain was obtained from a study of vaccination and CD4 T cells after COVID-19. Study at large: With nine mild cases and one severe, convalescent patients were SARS-CoV-2 positive by nasal swab PCR. The study drew post-COVID samples a median approximately 100 days after diagnosis (range 35 to 161). Study outcomes and limitations: Apart from involving relatively few convalescent patients, the work omitted early post-infection timepoints. Vaccine-specific clones numbering 304 of 307 showed spike mono-reactivity in convalescent patients.

Trimming took 2 bases from V and 8 from J, leaving 12 bases between them. Germline CDR1 and CDR2: SGHTA and FQGTGA. This CDR3 is built from 13 residues. Turning to this clonotype: As yet, its antigen is unknown.

From the PCR reads, TCRdb called clonotypes with MiXCR, one entry per CDR3 protein. This repertoire shows some 22,000 distinct CDR3 sequences, approximately 51% found once; its top ten account for about 0.95%. The genes are TRBV7-3 and TRBJ1-1; tentatively, D is TRBD1 (5 bases). This TCR derives from a human donor who had recovered from COVID-19. The sequencing here drew on CD4+ T cells from blood, taken before SARS-CoV-2 vaccination. Here the CDR3 DNA reads TGTGCCAGCAGCTTACGTTCCGGGGACGAAGCTTTCTTT. This sequence encodes CASSLRSGDEAFF. The whole variable domain, remainder taken from reference TRBV7-3 and TRBJ1-1, is GAGVSQTPSNKVTEKGKYVELRCDPISGHTALYWYRQSLGQGPEFLIYFQGTGAADDSGLPNDRFFAVRPEGSVSTLKIQRTERGDSAVYLCASSLRSGDEAFFGQGTRLTVV.